These T cell receptor beta chains were read from a single sample in a study of PD-1 blockade in classical Hodgkin lymphoma. Some clones are missing from TCRdb's copy, which holds only in-frame ones; the method was immunoSEQ multiplex PCR. In the table there are tens of thousands of clones, around 81% of which are singletons. Sequencing was performed on peripheral blood mononuclear cells (PBMCs), taken before the second cycle of nivolumab. Receptors were obtained from a human donor with classical Hodgkin lymphoma. CDR3s include the opening cysteine and the closing phenylalanine or tryptophan. A D gene is named only where the DNA matches it firmly. A clone size is listed for some rows: how often the clone was seen (once, few, many), or a class if it is expanded.

clone size,J gene,V gene,D gene,CDR3 protein,CDR3 DNA
-,TRBJ2-1,TRBV12-5,-,CASGSPSRTSTAYNEQFF,TGTGCTAGTGGTTCGCCCTCTCGGACCTCGACAGCTTACAATGAGCAGTTCTTC
-,TRBJ2-2,TRBV6-5,-,CASSRTGTGELFF,TGTGCCAGCAGTCGGACCGGAACCGGGGAGCTGTTTTTT
-,TRBJ1-3,TRBV30,TRBD1,CAWSRGTATRRSGNTIYF,TGTGCCTGGAGTAGAGGGACAGCCACCCGCCGCTCTGGAAACACCATATATTTT
-,TRBJ2-5,TRBV9,TRBD2,CASSVGGLAGSETQYF,TGTGCCAGCAGCGTAGGGGGACTAGCGGGGAGTGAGACCCAGTACTTC
-,TRBJ2-3,TRBV6-4,TRBD2,CASRASGGSDTQYF,TGTGCCAGCAGAGCTAGCGGGGGATCAGATACGCAGTATTTT
-,TRBJ2-1,TRBV11-3,TRBD2,CASSLVSGGRAYEQFF,TGTGCCAGCAGCTTAGTATCTGGCGGGAGAGCCTATGAGCAGTTCTTC
-,TRBJ2-1,TRBV23-1,-,CASRPCSNENEVSYYNEQFF,TGCGCCAGCAGGCCGTGCAGTAATGAAAATGAGGTGTCCTATTACAATGAGCAGTTCTTC
-,TRBJ2-1,TRBV9,-,CASSVGGPPSNEQFF,TGTGCCAGCAGCGTCGGCGGGCCCCCCTCCAATGAGCAGTTCTTC
-,TRBJ1-1,TRBV5-1,-,CARRHLEDTEAFF,TGCGCCAGGAGACACTTGGAGGACACTGAAGCTTTCTTT
-,TRBJ2-3,TRBV7-6,-,CASSFGMDTQYF,TGTGCCAGCAGCTTTGGAATGGATACGCAGTATTTT
-,TRBJ2-1,TRBV6-5,TRBD2,CASSLAGVTYNEQFF,TGTGCCAGCAGTTTAGCGGGAGTAACCTACAATGAGCAGTTCTTC
-,TRBJ1-1,TRBV10-3,-,CAISEEALTGQGNTEAFF,TGTGCCATCAGTGAGGAGGCCTTAACGGGGCAGGGTAACACTGAAGCTTTCTTT
-,TRBJ2-5,TRBV15,TRBD2,CATSRGGGGYQETQYF,TGTGCCACCAGCAGAGGGGGCGGGGGGTACCAAGAGACCCAGTACTTC
-,TRBJ2-3,TRBV5-1,TRBD1,CASSLQGSEVDTQYF,TGCGCCAGCAGCCTACAGGGGTCGGAGGTGGATACGCAGTATTTT
-,TRBJ1-2,TRBV19,-,CASSIADYGYTF,TGTGCCAGTAGTATAGCAGACTATGGCTACACCTTC
once,TRBJ1-3,TRBV19,TRBD1,CASSPPGQGARGNTIYF,TGTGCCAGTAGTCCCCCGGGACAGGGGGCGCGGGGAAACACCATATATTTT
few,TRBJ2-7,TRBV30,-,CAWGILSWGEQYF,TGTGCCTGGGGCATCCTATCCTGGGGCGAGCAGTACTTC
few,TRBJ2-7,TRBV7-6,-,CASSRRTDGGEQYF,TGTGCCAGCAGCCGTAGAACGGACGGCGGGGAGCAGTACTTC
few,TRBJ2-7,TRBV7-2,-,CASSSPWGQYF,TGTGCCAGCAGCTCCCCGTGGGGGCAGTACTTC
-,TRBJ1-5,TRBV10-3,TRBD1,CAISGSLDRGTQHF,TGTGCCATCAGTGGATCACTCGACAGGGGGACCCAGCATTTT
-,TRBJ2-7,TRBV19,-,CASSIGGRGYEQYF,TGTGCCAGTAGTATTGGAGGCAGGGGCTACGAGCAGTACTTC
-,TRBJ2-5,TRBV15,TRBD2,CATSNSGTREKETQYF,TGTGCCACCAGCAACTCCGGGACTAGAGAAAAAGAGACCCAGTACTTC
-,TRBJ1-1,TRBV19,TRBD1,CASSTDRVSSESFF,TGTGCCAGTAGCACGGACAGGGTGTCTTCCGAATCTTTCTTT
-,TRBJ2-1,TRBV7-9,-,CASSFGILHDEQFF,TGTGCCAGCAGCTTTGGCATTCTACACGATGAGCAGTTCTTC
-,TRBJ2-5,TRBV7-2,-,CASSLGSFRETQYF,TGTGCCAGCAGCTTAGGGTCCTTCCGAGAGACCCAGTACTTC
-,TRBJ2-5,TRBV7-7,-,CASSLGQGKTQYF,TGTGCTAGCAGCTTGGGGCAGGGGAAGACCCAGTACTTC
-,TRBJ2-5,TRBV5-1,TRBD2,CASSFRGGGETQYF,TGCGCCAGCAGCTTTCGGGGGGGCGGTGAGACCCAGTACTTC
-,TRBJ1-4,TRBV14,TRBD1,CASSRGGTAFLREKLFF,TGTGCCAGCAGCCGAGGGGGGACAGCCTTCCTGCGTGAAAAACTGTTTTTT
-,TRBJ2-1,TRBV11-3,TRBD2,CASSPRTSGTGNEQFF,TGTGCCAGCAGCCCGCGGACTAGCGGGACGGGGAATGAGCAGTTCTTC
-,TRBJ2-1,TRBV11-3,TRBD1,CASSLASGQSYNEQFF,TGTGCCAGCAGCTTAGCCTCGGGACAGTCCTACAATGAGCAGTTCTTC
once,TRBJ1-3,TRBV4-1,-,CASTSGNTIYF,TGCGCCAGCACCTCTGGAAACACCATATATTTT
-,TRBJ1-2,TRBV19,-,CASSIDPPGSYGYTF,TGTGCCAGTAGTATAGATCCTCCAGGATCCTATGGCTACACCTTC
-,TRBJ2-7,TRBV29-1,-,CSVSPTQGEQYF,TGCAGCGTTTCCCCTACTCAGGGAGAGCAGTACTTC
-,TRBJ1-5,TRBV7-2,TRBD1,CASSRQGGNQPQHF,TGTGCCAGCAGCCGACAGGGCGGCAATCAGCCCCAGCATTTT
-,TRBJ2-5,TRBV5-3,-,CARRSQETQYF,TGTGCCAGAAGGAGTCAGGAGACCCAGTACTTC
-,TRBJ2-7,TRBV2,-,CASSYRVGGYEQYF,TGTGCCAGCAGTTACAGGGTGGGGGGCTACGAGCAGTACTTC
-,TRBJ2-1,TRBV18,-,CASSPSGGPNEQFF,TGTGCCAGCTCACCTTCGGGGGGCCCCAATGAGCAGTTCTTC
-,TRBJ2-7,TRBV5-1,-,CASSPGIPADMYEQYF,TGCGCCAGCAGCCCCGGGATTCCTGCGGACATGTACGAGCAGTACTTC
-,TRBJ2-7,TRBV15,TRBD1,CATSRAMRTGPGEQYF,TGTGCCACCAGCAGGGCTATGAGGACAGGGCCGGGAGAGCAGTACTTC
-,TRBJ2-5,TRBV7-9,-,CASSLPASALEETQYF,TGTGCCAGCAGCTTACCGGCGAGTGCGCTTGAAGAGACCCAGTACTTC
-,TRBJ2-7,TRBV18,-,CASSPYGQPYEQYF,TGTGCCAGCTCTCCTTATGGACAACCTTACGAGCAGTACTTC
-,TRBJ2-7,TRBV10-2,TRBD1,CASSGGTVSYEQYF,TGCGCCAGCAGTGGGGGGACAGTCTCATACGAGCAGTACTTC
-,TRBJ1-2,TRBV30,-,CAWSRGVRNYGYTF,TGTGCCTGGAGTCGGGGGGTTAGGAACTATGGCTACACCTTC
once,TRBJ2-7,TRBV5-4,-,CASKGSSENSYEQYF,TGTGCCAGCAAGGGGTCTAGCGAGAACTCCTACGAGCAGTACTTC
-,TRBJ1-1,TRBV20-1,-,CSGDLNTEAFF,TGCAGTGGGGACCTGAACACTGAAGCTTTCTTT
-,TRBJ2-3,TRBV7-2,-,CASSPLGTVSTDTQYF,TGTGCCAGCAGCCCCCTCGGCACAGTCAGCACAGATACGCAGTATTTT
-,TRBJ2-7,TRBV19,-,CASSSQDKRPYEQYF,TGTGCCAGTAGTAGCCAGGACAAGAGGCCCTACGAGCAGTACTTC
-,TRBJ1-1,TRBV27,TRBD1,CASSLRQGATEAFF,TGTGCCAGCAGTTTAAGGCAGGGGGCCACTGAAGCTTTCTTT
once,TRBJ2-2,TRBV7-7,TRBD2,CASSESGGRIAGELFF,TGTGCTAGCAGCGAATCGGGCGGGAGGATCGCCGGGGAGCTGTTTTTT
-,TRBJ1-4,TRBV27,-,CASSLSIGVPFEKLFF,TGTGCCAGCAGTTTATCGATCGGGGTCCCCTTCGAAAAACTGTTTTTT
few,TRBJ1-1,TRBV7-3,-,CASSLQVDTEAFF,TGTGCCAGCAGCTTACAGGTGGACACTGAAGCTTTCTTT